This TCR beta chain was captured by sequencing in a study of blood T cell repertoires in COVID-19. Original analysis: Amplified reference gene primers provided the basis for estimating nucleated cell counts. Assay: immunoSEQ multiplex PCR; the TCRdb copy retains only in-frame clones and omits some. V, J and clone size are taken as reported in that table, and D and trimming were inferred from the DNA itself. The sample shows 200,000 to 250,000 clones, around 84% of them seen only once. This CDR3 is 18 amino acids long. Trimming left V 3 bases short and J 2 bases short, with 17 bases between. Germline values: CDR1 LNHDA, CDR2 SQIVND (reference sequence).

The TCR was taken from a man aged 50 or older with active or convalescent COVID-19. This chain links TRBV19 with TRBJ2-6; D gene unclear. The sample consisted of peripheral blood. CDR3 DNA: TGTGCCAGTAGTATCTCAGCCCTCGGCGAGGCTGGGGCCAACGTCCTGACTTTC. Its protein is CASSISALGEAGANVLTF.